This entry lists 9 T cell receptor beta chains sequenced from one sample in a study of blood T cells in healthy people across ages. Sample-barcoded 5' priming and a J-beta primer mix drove a second PCR of roughly 6 to 12 cycles. Via MiXCR, TCRdb re-called the 5' RACE reads, giving one row per CDR3 protein. The sample has about 1.7 million distinct CDR3 sequences; 28% are singletons. The source material was blood. Receptor source: a woman in her thirties in good health.

The J gene is TRBJ2-3, the V gene TRBV7-8, with TRBD2 matching over 10 bases. The germline CDR1 and CDR2 sequences are SGHVS and FQNEAQ. The trim removed 1 base at V and 1 base at J, leaving 8 bases unmatched. This CDR3 spans 18 amino acids. The CDR3: CASSLGAGGPVRTDTQYF. The DNA for the CDR3 is TGTGCCAGCAGCTTAGGAGCGGGAGGGCCTGTCCGCACAGATACGCAGTATTTT.

CDR3: CASRPTGKGDEQYF. The CDR3 DNA reads as TGTGCCAGCAGACCGACAGGGAAGGGCGACGAGCAGTACTTC. This chain joins TRBV27 and TRBJ2-7; 7 bases line up with TRBD1. The V segment lost 6 bases and the J segment 5 bases; nucleotides outside the gene matches: 10. CDR1 and CDR2 (germline): MNHEY, SMNVEV (reference sequence). This CDR3 comprises 14 residues.

This clonotype was seen a few times. The J gene is TRBJ2-7, the V gene TRBV3-1; TRBD1 is a possible D gene (5 bases). The CDR3 covers 14 residues. Per the germline V gene, CDR1 is LGHDT and CDR2 is YNNKEL (reference sequence). Trimming stripped 1 base from V and 7 bases from J, with 14 bases between. This CDR3 is CASSQANRLGEQYF. CDR3 nucleotide sequence: TGTGCCAGCAGCCAAGCTAACAGGCTGGGGGAGCAGTACTTC.

The chain couples TRBV4-1 to TRBJ2-3; D is unresolved. V lost 0 bases to trimming and J lost 0 bases, with 13 bases between them. From germline, CDR1 is MGHRA and CDR2 YSYEKL. The CDR3 contains 17 residues. This CDR3 reads CASSQDRAVTSTDTQYF. In nucleotides, the CDR3 is TGCGCCAGCAGCCAAGATAGGGCAGTGACTAGCACAGATACGCAGTATTTT.

The J gene is TRBJ2-5, the V gene TRBV13, with a tentative D call TRBD2 (6 bases). Trimming took off 4 bases at V and 3 bases at J, with 12 bases between the two ends. The CDR3 is made up of 14 amino acids. Germline V gene lookup returns CDR1 PRHDT and CDR2 FYEKMQ (reference sequence). CDR3 nucleotide sequence: TGTGCCAGCAGCTGGAGCGGGTGGGAAGAGACCCAGTACTTC. Amino acids: CASSWSGWEETQYF. The full variable domain, in which reference TRBV13 and TRBJ2-5 provide the parts outside the CDR3, is AAGVIQSPRHLIKEKRETATLKCYPIPRHDTVYWYQQGPGQDPQFLISFYEKMQSDKGSIPDRFSAQQFSDYHSELNMSSLELGDSALYFCASSWSGWEETQYFGPGTRLLVL.

As to this clonotype: Germline and junction disagree at one end, which may indicate a read error. The V gene is TRBV12-5, the J gene TRBJ2-3, with a weak D call TRBD1 (6 bases). The CDR3 length is 14 residues. Germline CDR1 LGHNT, CDR2 FRNRAP. Written as DNA, the CDR3 is TGTGCCAGTGGTTTAACAGGGAGCACAGATACGCAGTATTTT. It translates to CASGLTGSTDTQYF.

The chain has TRBV28 and TRBJ2-2, with 10 nucleotides matching TRBD1. Germline V lookup: CDR1 MDHEN, CDR2 SYDVKM. The V and J ends lost 9 bases and 8 bases, in that order; junction bases with no gene match: 12. The CDR3 spans 15 residues. The CDR3 bases are TGTGCCAGTTTGACAGGGGGCGATGTCCCTGGGGAGCTGTTTTTT. Translation gives CASLTGGDVPGELFF.

Regarding this clonotype: Being one base from a much bigger clone, this may be a read error. The chain combines TRBV29-1 with TRBJ2-4, with D uncertain. Germline CDR1 is SQVTM and CDR2 is ANQGSEA. The V end was cut by 1 base, the J end by 13 bases, with 11 bases between. The CDR3 has 11 residues. The CDR3 nucleotides read TGCAGCGTTGAAGGGGTTCCCGTACAGTACTTC. This translates into CSVEGVPVQYF.

This clonotype came up a few times. This chain uses TRBV29-1 with TRBJ2-1, with a weak D call TRBD2 (6 bases). The CDR3 has 18 amino acids. The germline V and J ends were trimmed by 8 bases and 4 bases, with 30 bases remaining between them. CDR1 SQVTM and CDR2 ANQGSEA come from the germline V gene. CDR3 coding DNA: TGCAGCTGGGTGGGGAGGTCAGATAAGGGAGGTGGTTACAATGAGCAGTTCTTC. It is translated as CSWVGRSDKGGGYNEQFF.